This entry describes one T cell receptor (beta chain). The germline V gene encodes CDR1 SGHVS and CDR2 FQNEAQ. V lost 3 bases to trimming and J lost 6 bases, with 11 bases between them. This CDR3 has 13 residues. In Seattle, patients joined the study during active infection and were tracked longitudinally. The table came from immunoSEQ multiplex PCR; TCRdb's copy has only in-frame clones and leaves some out. Of just over 300,000 clones in the sample, roughly nine tenths were seen once. The source of the sample is a study of blood T cell repertoires in COVID-19. V and J are TRBV7-8 and TRBJ1-2; D unresolved. The TCR was taken from a woman under 40 with COVID-19, enrolled during active disease. The sequenced sample was peripheral blood. Written as DNA, the CDR3 is TGTGCCAGCAGCTTCGGAGGGTTCGATGGCTACACCTTC. This sequence encodes CASSFGGFDGYTF.